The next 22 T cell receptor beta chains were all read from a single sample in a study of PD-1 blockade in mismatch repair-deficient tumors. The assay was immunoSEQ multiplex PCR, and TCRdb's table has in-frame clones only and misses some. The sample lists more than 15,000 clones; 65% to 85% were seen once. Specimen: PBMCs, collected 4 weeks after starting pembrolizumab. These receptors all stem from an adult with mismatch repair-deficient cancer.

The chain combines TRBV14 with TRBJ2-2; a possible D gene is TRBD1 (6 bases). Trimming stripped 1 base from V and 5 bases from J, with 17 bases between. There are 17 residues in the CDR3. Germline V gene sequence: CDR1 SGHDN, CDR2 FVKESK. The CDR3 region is CASSQAVLGARTGELFF. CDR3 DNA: TGTGCCAGCAGCCAAGCTGTGCTGGGGGCAAGGACCGGGGAGCTGTTTTTT.

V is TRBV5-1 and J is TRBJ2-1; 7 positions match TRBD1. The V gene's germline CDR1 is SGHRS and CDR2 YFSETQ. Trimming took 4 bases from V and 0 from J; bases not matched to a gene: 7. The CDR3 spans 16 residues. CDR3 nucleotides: TGCGCCAGCAGCCCACAGGGGACGGGCTCCTACAATGAGCAGTTCTTC. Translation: CASSPQGTGSYNEQFF. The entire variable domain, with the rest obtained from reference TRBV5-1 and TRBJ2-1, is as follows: KAGVTQTPRYLIKTRGQQVTLSCSPISGHRSVSWYQQTPGQGLQFLFEYFSETQRNKGNFPGRFSGRQFSNSRSEMNVSTLELGDSALYLCASSPQGTGSYNEQFFGPGTRLTVL.

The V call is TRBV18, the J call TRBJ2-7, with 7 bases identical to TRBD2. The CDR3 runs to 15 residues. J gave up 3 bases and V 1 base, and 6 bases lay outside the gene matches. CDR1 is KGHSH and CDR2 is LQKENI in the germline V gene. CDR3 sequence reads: CASSPRGTTLYEQYF. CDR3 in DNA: TGTGCCAGCTCACCACGGGGGACTACCCTCTACGAGCAGTACTTC.

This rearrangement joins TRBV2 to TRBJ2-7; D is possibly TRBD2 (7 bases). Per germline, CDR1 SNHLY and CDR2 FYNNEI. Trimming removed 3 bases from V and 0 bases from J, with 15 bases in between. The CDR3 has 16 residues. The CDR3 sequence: CASSERGLVNSYEQYF. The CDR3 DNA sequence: TGTGCCAGCAGTGAGCGGGGGCTAGTGAACTCCTACGAGCAGTACTTC.

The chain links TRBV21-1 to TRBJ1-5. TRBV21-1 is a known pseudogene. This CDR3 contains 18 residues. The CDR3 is CASSTPRELLGGNQPQHF. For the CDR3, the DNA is TGTGCCAGCAGCACCCCTAGGGAGCTGCTCGGGGGCAATCAGCCCCAGCATTTT.

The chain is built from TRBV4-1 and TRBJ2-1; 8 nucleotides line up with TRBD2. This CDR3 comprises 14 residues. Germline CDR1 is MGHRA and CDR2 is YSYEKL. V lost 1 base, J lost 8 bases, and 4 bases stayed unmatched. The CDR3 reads CASSQGTSWDEQFF. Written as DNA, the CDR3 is TGCGCCAGCAGCCAAGGGACTAGCTGGGATGAGCAGTTCTTC.

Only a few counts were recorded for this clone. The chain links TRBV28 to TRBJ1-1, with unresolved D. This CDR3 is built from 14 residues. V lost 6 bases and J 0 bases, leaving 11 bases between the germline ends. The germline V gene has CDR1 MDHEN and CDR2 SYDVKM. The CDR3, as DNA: TGTGCCAGCAGGTTAGCGGGGATGAACACTGAAGCTTTCTTT. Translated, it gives CASRLAGMNTEAFF.

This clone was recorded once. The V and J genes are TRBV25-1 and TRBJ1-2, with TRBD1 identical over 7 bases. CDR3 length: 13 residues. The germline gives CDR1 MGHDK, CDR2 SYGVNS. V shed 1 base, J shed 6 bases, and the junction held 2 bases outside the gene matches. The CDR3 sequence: CASSEWTGHGYTF. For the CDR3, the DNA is TGTGCCAGCAGTGAATGGACAGGTCATGGCTACACCTTC.

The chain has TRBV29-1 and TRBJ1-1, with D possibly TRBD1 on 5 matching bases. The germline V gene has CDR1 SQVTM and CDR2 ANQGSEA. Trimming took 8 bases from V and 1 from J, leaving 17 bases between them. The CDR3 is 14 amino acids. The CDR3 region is CSTEEGIGNTEAFF. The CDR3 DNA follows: TGCAGCACAGAGGAGGGGATTGGGAACACTGAAGCTTTCTTT.

The CDR3 sequence is CASRGTSGNNNEQFF. CDR3 in DNA: TGTGCCAGCAGGGGGACTAGCGGGAACAACAATGAGCAGTTCTTC. V and J are TRBV2 and TRBJ2-1; 13 positions agree with TRBD2. The V and J ends lost 6 bases and 5 bases, in that order; junction bases with no gene match: 4. CDR1 is SNHLY and CDR2 is FYNNEI in the germline V gene. The CDR3 sequence is 15 residues long.

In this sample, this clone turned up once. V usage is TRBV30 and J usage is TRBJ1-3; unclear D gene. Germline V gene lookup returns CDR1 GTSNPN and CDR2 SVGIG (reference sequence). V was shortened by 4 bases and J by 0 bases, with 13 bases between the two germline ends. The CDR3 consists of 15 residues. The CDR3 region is CAWTARDYSGNTIYF. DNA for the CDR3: TGTGCCTGGACCGCCCGGGATTACTCTGGAAACACCATATATTTT. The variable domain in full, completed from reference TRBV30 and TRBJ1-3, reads SQTIHQWPATLVQPVGSPLSLECTVEGTSNPNLYWYRQAAGRGLQLLFYSVGIGQISSEVPQNLSASRPQDRQFILSSKKLLLSDSGFYLCAWTARDYSGNTIYFGEGSWLTVV.

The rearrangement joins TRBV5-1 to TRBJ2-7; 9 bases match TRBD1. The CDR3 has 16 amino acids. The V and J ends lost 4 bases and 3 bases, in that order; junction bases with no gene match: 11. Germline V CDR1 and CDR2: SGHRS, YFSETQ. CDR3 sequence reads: CASSRQGGEPFYEQYF. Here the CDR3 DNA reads TGCGCCAGCAGCCGACAGGGGGGCGAACCCTTCTACGAGCAGTACTTC. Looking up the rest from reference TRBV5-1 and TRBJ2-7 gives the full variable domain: KAGVTQTPRYLIKTRGQQVTLSCSPISGHRSVSWYQQTPGQGLQFLFEYFSETQRNKGNFPGRFSGRQFSNSRSEMNVSTLELGDSALYLCASSRQGGEPFYEQYFGPGTRLTVT.

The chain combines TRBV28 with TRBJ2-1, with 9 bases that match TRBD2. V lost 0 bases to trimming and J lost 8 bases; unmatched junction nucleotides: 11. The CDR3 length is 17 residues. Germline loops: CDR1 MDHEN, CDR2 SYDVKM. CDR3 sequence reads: CASSLWTISGSSDEQFF. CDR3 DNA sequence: TGTGCCAGCAGTTTATGGACGATTAGCGGGAGTTCCGATGAGCAGTTCTTC.

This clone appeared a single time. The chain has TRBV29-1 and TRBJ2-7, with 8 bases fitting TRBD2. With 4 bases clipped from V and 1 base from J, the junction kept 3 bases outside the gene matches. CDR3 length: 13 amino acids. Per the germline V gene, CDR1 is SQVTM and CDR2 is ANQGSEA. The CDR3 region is CSVGGLGSYEQYF. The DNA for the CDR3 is TGCAGCGTTGGGGGACTAGGGTCCTACGAGCAGTACTTC.

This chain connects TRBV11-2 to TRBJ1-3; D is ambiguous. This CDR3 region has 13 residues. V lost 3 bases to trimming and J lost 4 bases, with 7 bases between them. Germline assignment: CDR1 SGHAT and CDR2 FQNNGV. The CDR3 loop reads CASSLTIGNTIYF. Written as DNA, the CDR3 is TGTGCCAGCAGCTTGACAATCGGAAACACCATATATTTT.

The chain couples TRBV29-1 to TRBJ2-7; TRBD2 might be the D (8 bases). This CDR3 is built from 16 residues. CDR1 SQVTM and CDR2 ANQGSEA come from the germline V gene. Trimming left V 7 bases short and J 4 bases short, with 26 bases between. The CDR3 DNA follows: TGCAGCGCCTCAGGGGGTCTAGCGGGCCCCTCTTACGAGCAGTACTTC. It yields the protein CSASGGLAGPSYEQYF.

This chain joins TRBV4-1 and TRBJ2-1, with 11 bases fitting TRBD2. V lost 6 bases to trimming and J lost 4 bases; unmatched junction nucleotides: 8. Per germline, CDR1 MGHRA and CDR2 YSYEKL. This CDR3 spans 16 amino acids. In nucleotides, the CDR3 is TGCGCCAGCAGACCTCCCGGGACTAGCGGTTACAATGAGCAGTTCTTC. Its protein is CASRPPGTSGYNEQFF.

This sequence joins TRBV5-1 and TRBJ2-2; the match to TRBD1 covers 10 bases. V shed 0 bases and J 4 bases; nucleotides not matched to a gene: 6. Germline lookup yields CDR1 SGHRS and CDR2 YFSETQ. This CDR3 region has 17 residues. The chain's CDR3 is CASSLGWGQGSTGELFF. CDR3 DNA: TGCGCCAGCAGCTTGGGATGGGGACAGGGGTCCACCGGGGAGCTGTTTTTT.

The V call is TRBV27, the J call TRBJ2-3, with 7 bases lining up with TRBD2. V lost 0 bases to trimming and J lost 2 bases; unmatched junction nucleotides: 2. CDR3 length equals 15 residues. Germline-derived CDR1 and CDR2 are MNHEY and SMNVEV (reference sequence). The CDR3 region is CASSLSRLATDTQYF. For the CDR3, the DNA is TGTGCCAGCAGTTTATCCCGACTAGCCACAGATACGCAGTATTTT.

The CDR3 reads CASSLYSPYEQYF. CDR3 sequence (DNA): TGTGCCAGCAGCTTATACTCGCCCTACGAGCAGTACTTC. This chain joins TRBV7-2 and TRBJ2-7; D is unresolved. Per the germline V gene, CDR1 is SGHTA and CDR2 is FQGNSA. V lost 2 bases and J lost 2, with 7 bases in between. This CDR3 is built from 13 residues. Full variable domain (missing parts from reference TRBV7-2 and TRBJ2-7): GAGVSQSPSNKVTEKGKDVELRCDPISGHTALYWYRQSLGQGLEFLIYFQGNSAPDKSGLPSDRFSAERTGGSVSTLTIQRTQQEDSAVYLCASSLYSPYEQYFGPGTRLTVT.

The CDR3: CSVVVQANQPQHF. The CDR3 DNA reads TGCAGCGTTGTAGTACAGGCGAATCAGCCCCAGCATTTT. J is TRBJ1-5 and V is TRBV29-1; D is possibly TRBD1 (5 bases). Trimming removed 4 bases from V and 4 bases from J, with 11 bases in between. This CDR3 comprises 13 residues. The germline V gene has CDR1 SQVTM and CDR2 ANQGSEA.

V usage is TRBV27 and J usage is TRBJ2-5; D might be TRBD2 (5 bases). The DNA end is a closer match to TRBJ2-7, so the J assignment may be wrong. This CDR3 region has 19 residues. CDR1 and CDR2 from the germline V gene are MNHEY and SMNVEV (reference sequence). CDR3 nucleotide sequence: TGTGCCAGCAGTTTATTGCCCCCCAGGAGTGTGGGAGATTCTTACGAGCAGTACTTC. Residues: CASSLLPPRSVGDSYEQYF.